This passage covers 5 T cell receptor beta chains from one sample sequenced in a study of T cells after yellow fever vaccination. TCRdb passed the 5' RACE reads through MiXCR, listing each CDR3 protein once. The sample has around 100,000 distinct CDR3 sequences, 5.8% seen once; the top ten hold 35% to 45%. Sequences were derived from CD8+ T cells sorted from PBMCs, sampled 10 days after the yellow fever booster vaccination. The source of these receptors is a young man who received the YFV17D yellow fever vaccine.

This clonotype has more than one count but fewer than ten. This sequence joins TRBV7-8 and TRBJ2-1; D unresolved. V was shortened by 1 base and J by 6 bases, with 10 bases between the two germline ends. Germline V gene data show CDR1 as SGHVS and CDR2 as FQNEAQ. The CDR3 covers 14 residues. The CDR3 protein is CASSLGQVFNEQFF. CDR3 sequence (DNA): TGTGCCAGCAGCTTAGGCCAGGTCTTCAATGAGCAGTTCTTC.

This clonotype has more than one count but fewer than ten. The rearrangement uses TRBV7-9 and TRBJ2-7; D is unresolved. Germline V CDR1 and CDR2: SEHNR, FQNEAQ (reference sequence). Trimming took off 1 base at V and 7 bases at J, with 5 bases between the two ends. The CDR3 consists of 11 residues. CDR3 nucleotides: TGTGCCAGCAGCTTAGACTTGGAGCAGTACTTC. Its translation is CASSLDLEQYF.

This clonotype has only a few counts. The chain links TRBV7-9 to TRBJ1-2; D is unclear. Germline V gene sequence: CDR1 SEHNR, CDR2 FQNEAQ (reference sequence). Trimming removed 7 bases at V and 0 bases at J, with 9 bases between. The CDR3 extends over 13 amino acids. CDR3 nucleotides: TGTGCCAGCACTCCAGCCCCTAACTATGGCTACACCTTC. Translating it yields CASTPAPNYGYTF. Complete variable domain (other parts from reference TRBV7-9 and TRBJ1-2): DTGVSQNPRHKITKRGQNVTFRCDPISEHNRLYWYRQTLGQGPEFLTYFQNEAQLEKSRLLSDRFSAERPKGSFSTLEIQRTEQGDSAMYLCASTPAPNYGYTFGSGTRLTVV.

In this sample, this clonotype turned up a few times. Here the CDR3 DNA reads TGCGCCAGCAGCCATTCGACCCCTAGCACAGATACGCAGTATTTT. Its translation: CASSHSTPSTDTQYF. The chain recombines TRBV4-1 with TRBJ2-3, with no clear D. The V and J ends lost 3 bases and 0 bases respectively, with 10 bases between them. The CDR3 has 15 residues. The V gene's germline CDR1 is MGHRA and CDR2 YSYEKL.

This clonotype came up many times. The gene calls are TRBV7-2 and TRBJ2-7, with 7 bases matching TRBD1. With V trimmed by 5 bases and J by 0 bases, 7 bases remained unmatched. Germline V gene data show CDR1 as SGHTA and CDR2 as FQGNSA. This CDR3 is 15 amino acids long. CDR3 protein: CASSPGQESSYEQYV. The CDR3 nucleotides read TGTGCCAGCAGCCCTGGACAGGAAAGCTCCTACGAGCAGTACGTC.